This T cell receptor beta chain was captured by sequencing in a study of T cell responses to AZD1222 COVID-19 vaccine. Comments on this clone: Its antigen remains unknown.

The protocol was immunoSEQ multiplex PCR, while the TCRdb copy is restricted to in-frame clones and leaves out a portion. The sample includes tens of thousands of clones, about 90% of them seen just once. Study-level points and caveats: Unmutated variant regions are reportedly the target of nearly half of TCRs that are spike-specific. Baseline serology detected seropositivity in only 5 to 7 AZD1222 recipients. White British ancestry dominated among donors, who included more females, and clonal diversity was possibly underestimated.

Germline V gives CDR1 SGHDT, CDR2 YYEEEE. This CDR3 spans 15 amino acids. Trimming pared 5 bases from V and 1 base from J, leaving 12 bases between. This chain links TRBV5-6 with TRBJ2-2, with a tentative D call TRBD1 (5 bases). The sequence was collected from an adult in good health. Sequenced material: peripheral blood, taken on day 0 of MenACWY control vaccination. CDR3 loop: CASSQPQVNTGELFF. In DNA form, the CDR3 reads TGTGCCAGCAGTCAACCACAGGTGAACACCGGGGAGCTGTTTTTT.